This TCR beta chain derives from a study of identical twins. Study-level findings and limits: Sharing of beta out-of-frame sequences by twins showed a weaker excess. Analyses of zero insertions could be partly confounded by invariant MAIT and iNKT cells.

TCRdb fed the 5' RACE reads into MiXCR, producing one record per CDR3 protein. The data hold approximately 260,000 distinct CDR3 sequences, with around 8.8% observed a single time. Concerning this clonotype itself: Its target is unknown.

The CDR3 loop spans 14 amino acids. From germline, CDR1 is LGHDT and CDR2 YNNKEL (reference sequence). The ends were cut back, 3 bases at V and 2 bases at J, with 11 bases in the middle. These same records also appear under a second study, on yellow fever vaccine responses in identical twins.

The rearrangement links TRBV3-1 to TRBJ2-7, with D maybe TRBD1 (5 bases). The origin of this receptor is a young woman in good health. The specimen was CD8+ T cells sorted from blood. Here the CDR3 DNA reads TGTGCCAGCAGCCAGTCAGGGTTGGCCTACGAGCAGTACTTC. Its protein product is CASSQSGLAYEQYF.